This T cell receptor (beta chain) was recovered during a study of cytomegalovirus exposure and HLA in healthy donors. General study results and limits: The classifier, whose performance was assessed in both the original and validation cohorts, reportedly diagnosed cytomegalovirus status with high specificity and sensitivity. Highly shared sequence variants in one cluster were likely a sequencing artifact.

The CDR3 loop spans 13 amino acids. V shed 6 bases, J shed 2 bases, and the junction held 4 bases outside the gene matches. The germline V gene has CDR1 MDHEN and CDR2 SYDVKM. It was with 60 Vbeta and 13 Jbeta primers that the PCR ran. Clones were sequenced by immunoSEQ multiplex PCR, and TCRdb holds only the in-frame ones, with some missing. Found here are fewer than 120,000 clones, around four fifths of them singletons; the top ten hold roughly 5.6%. On this clone: The antigen is unknown.

This sequence joins TRBV28 and TRBJ2-7, with 7 bases fitting TRBD1. The receptor was derived from a man younger than 40 in good health and CMV-seropositive. Sequencing was carried out using PBMCs. This CDR3 reads CASRETGTYEQYF. The CDR3 region has the DNA TGTGCCAGCAGAGAGACAGGGACCTACGAGCAGTACTTC.